One sample yielded the 21 T cell receptor beta chains listed below, sequenced in a study of blood T cell repertoires in COVID-19. TCRdb's table, derived via immunoSEQ multiplex PCR, lists solely in-frame clones and lacks some. The sample has some 66,000 clones, 90% to 95% seen once. The sequencing sample was made of peripheral blood. These receptor sequences come from a human donor in a cohort sampled during active COVID-19.

The J gene is TRBJ2-5, the V gene TRBV3-1 (or the pseudogene TRBV3-2), with 7 nucleotides matching TRBD2. CDR1 LGHDT and CDR2 YNNKEL come from the germline V gene (reference sequence). Germline trimming cut 0 bases from V and 4 bases from J; bases unmatched to any gene: 8. This CDR3 comprises 16 residues. The chain's CDR3 is CASSQDWASGPETQYF. DNA for the CDR3: TGTGCCAGCAGCCAAGACTGGGCTAGCGGCCCAGAGACCCAGTACTTC.

V is TRBV7-2 and J is TRBJ2-2; D is possibly TRBD1 (5 bases). Trimming pared 2 bases from V and 2 bases from J, leaving 12 bases between. The CDR3 has 16 residues. Germline CDR1 is SGHTA and CDR2 is FQGNSA. The CDR3 sequence is CASSLSQGVNTGELFF. The CDR3 region has the DNA TGTGCCAGCAGCTTATCGCAGGGTGTTAACACCGGGGAGCTGTTTTTT.

This sequence joins TRBV30 and TRBJ2-5, with 8 bases that match TRBD1. V dropped 0 bases and J dropped 4; count of bases not matched to a gene: 10. Germline lookup yields CDR1 GTSNPN and CDR2 SVGIG (reference sequence). The CDR3 contains 16 residues. This CDR3 reads CAWSVYETGVRETQYF. As DNA, the CDR3 is TGTGCCTGGAGTGTGTACGAGACAGGGGTGAGAGAGACCCAGTACTTC.

The chain combines TRBV5-6 with TRBJ2-7; the match to TRBD2 covers 13 bases. Per the germline V gene, CDR1 is SGHDT and CDR2 is YYEEEE. V lost 3 bases to trimming and J lost 5 bases; unmatched junction nucleotides: 8. This CDR3 comprises 16 residues. The CDR3 here is CASSWTSGGLGNEQYF. CDR3 nucleotides: TGTGCCAGCAGCTGGACTAGCGGGGGCCTCGGGAACGAGCAGTACTTC. The entire variable domain, with the rest obtained from reference TRBV5-6 and TRBJ2-7, is as follows: DAGVTQSPTHLIKTRGQQVTLRCSPKSGHDTVSWYQQALGQGPQFIFQYYEEEERQRGNFPDRFSGHQFPNYSSELNVNALLLGDSALYLCASSWTSGGLGNEQYFGPGTRLTVT.

The chain joins TRBV2 to TRBJ1-3; no clear D. The germline CDR1 and CDR2 sequences are SNHLY and FYNNEI. V lost 6 bases, J lost 5 bases, and 17 bases lay in between. CDR3 length equals 15 residues. The CDR3 reads CASRGGDGGRNTIYF. CDR3 in DNA: TGTGCCAGCAGGGGTGGTGACGGAGGGCGAAACACCATATATTTT.

The chain recombines TRBV11-3 with TRBJ1-1; D possibly corresponds to TRBD1 (5 bases). Trimming removed 1 base at V and 5 bases at J, with 11 bases between. CDR1 and CDR2 from the germline V gene are SGHNT and YENEEA. This CDR3 spans 14 amino acids. The CDR3 DNA follows: TGTGCCAGCAGCTTAGGACAGTCGAAAACTGAAGCTTTCTTT. Its protein product is CASSLGQSKTEAFF.

The CDR3 spells CASSLREDVYEQYF. The CDR3 DNA is TGTGCCAGCAGCTTGCGGGAGGATGTCTACGAGCAGTACTTC. The chain links TRBV7-6 to TRBJ2-7, with 8 positions matching TRBD2. V lost 3 bases, J lost 3 bases, and 4 bases stayed unmatched. The germline V gene encodes CDR1 SGHVS and CDR2 FNYEAQ. This CDR3 region has 14 residues.

The chain joins TRBV11-3 to TRBJ1-2; D is perhaps TRBD1 (5 bases). V lost 5 bases, J lost 0 bases, and 16 bases lay in between. Per germline, CDR1 SGHNT and CDR2 YENEEA. The CDR3 sequence is 16 residues long. CDR3 loop: CASSMRGGNANYGYTF. The CDR3 DNA reads as TGTGCCAGCAGCATGCGGGGGGGGAATGCTAACTATGGCTACACCTTC.

V gene TRBV28 combines with J gene TRBJ2-1, with 7 nucleotides matching TRBD1. Unmatched junction bases numbered 3, after V lost 6 bases and J lost 4 bases. CDR3 length equals 13 residues. Looked up from germline, CDR1 is MDHEN and CDR2 is SYDVKM. The CDR3 spells CASRETGYNEQFF. The CDR3 DNA sequence: TGTGCCAGCAGGGAGACAGGGTACAATGAGCAGTTCTTC.

This chain joins TRBV7-5 and TRBJ2-4; the tabulated D call, TRBD2, remains unverified against the DNA. TRBV7-5 is a recognized pseudogene. The CDR3 totals 9 residues. The CDR3 loop reads CAPGNIQYF. DNA for the CDR3: TGTGCCCCCGGGAACATTCAGTACTTC.

The chain employs TRBV11-2 and TRBJ2-5; 8 bases fit TRBD2. CDR1 is SGHAT, CDR2 FQNNGV, per germline. V lost 5 bases, J lost 0 bases, and 5 bases stayed unmatched. CDR3 length: 15 residues. The CDR3 protein is CASSQLAGYQETQYF. The CDR3 coding sequence is TGTGCCAGCAGCCAGCTAGCGGGCTACCAAGAGACCCAGTACTTC.

The chain employs TRBV28 and TRBJ2-7, with a weak D call TRBD2 (5 bases). Germline loops: CDR1 MDHEN, CDR2 SYDVKM. The CDR3 has 14 residues. The V and J ends lost 5 bases and 6 bases respectively, with 17 bases between them. The CDR3 nucleotides read TGTGCCAGCAGTCCAAGGTCGCAGGCGGGCGAGCAGTACTTC. Translation gives CASSPRSQAGEQYF.

The rearrangement joins TRBV3-1 (or the pseudogene TRBV3-2) to TRBJ1-4; a weak D match, TRBD1 (6 bases). V gave up 0 bases and J gave up 2 bases, with 19 bases separating them. The CDR3 is made up of 19 amino acids. Germline-derived CDR1 and CDR2 are LGHDT and YNNKEL (reference sequence). CDR3 nucleotides: TGTGCCAGCAGCCAAGAAAGGGGGACTCGGCGGGAGACTAATGAAAAACTGTTTTTT. This encodes CASSQERGTRRETNEKLFF.

The chain joins TRBV6-5 to TRBJ2-7, with unresolved D. Trimming took off 2 bases at V and 4 bases at J, with 3 bases between the two ends. The germline CDR1 and CDR2 sequences are MNHEY and SVGAGI. The CDR3 runs to 11 residues. The CDR3 coding sequence is TGTGCCAGCAGTTACCTTTACGAGCAGTACTTC. Residues: CASSYLYEQYF.

The sample holds one count of this clone. This rearrangement joins TRBV5-1 to TRBJ1-1; a weak D match, TRBD1 (6 bases). Per germline, CDR1 SGHRS and CDR2 YFSETQ. This CDR3 has 14 amino acids. V was cut by 4 bases and J by 4 bases, with 14 bases left in between. The CDR3 nucleotides are TGCGCCAGCAGCCAGGGGAATCGGGTCACTGAAGCTTTCTTT. Its protein product is CASSQGNRVTEAFF. The whole variable domain, remainder taken from reference TRBV5-1 and TRBJ1-1, is KAGVTQTPRYLIKTRGQQVTLSCSPISGHRSVSWYQQTPGQGLQFLFEYFSETQRNKGNFPGRFSGRQFSNSRSEMNVSTLELGDSALYLCASSQGNRVTEAFFGQGTRLTVV.

The chain carries TRBV30 and TRBJ2-1; D is uncertain. Trimming stripped 5 bases from V and 6 bases from J, with 11 bases between. Germline V gene sequence: CDR1 GTSNPN, CDR2 SVGIG (reference sequence). The CDR3 has 12 residues. The CDR3 DNA reads TGTGCCTGGGACCCCAGAGGCAATGAGCAGTTCTTC. As protein: CAWDPRGNEQFF. Together with reference TRBV30 and TRBJ2-1, the CDR3 gives the full variable domain: SQTIHQWPATLVQPVGSPLSLECTVEGTSNPNLYWYRQAAGRGLQLLFYSVGIGQISSEVPQNLSASRPQDRQFILSSKKLLLSDSGFYLCAWDPRGNEQFFGPGTRLTVL.

The chain's CDR3 is CASSPRGGSTEAFF. In DNA form, the CDR3 reads TGTGCCAGTAGTCCCCGGGGGGGAAGCACTGAAGCTTTCTTT. The chain couples TRBV19 to TRBJ1-1, with D perhaps TRBD1 (5 bases). CDR1 is LNHDA and CDR2 is SQIVND in the germline V gene (reference sequence). Trimming stripped 5 bases from V and 4 bases from J, with 14 bases between. The CDR3 runs 14 residues.

The chain uses TRBV6-6 and TRBJ2-7; 12 bases fit TRBD2. This CDR3 is 14 amino acids long. Unmatched junction bases numbered 3, after V lost 5 bases and J lost 4 bases. Germline V lookup: CDR1 MNHNY, CDR2 SVGAGI (reference sequence). The CDR3 spells CASSILAGGYEQYF. CDR3 DNA sequence: TGTGCCAGCAGTATACTAGCGGGGGGTTACGAGCAGTACTTC.

The rearrangement joins TRBV2 to TRBJ2-3; 10 bases fit TRBD1. From germline, CDR1 is SNHLY and CDR2 FYNNEI. V trimming: 6 bases; J trimming: 1 base; junction bases outside the gene matches: 4. The CDR3 is 15 amino acids. The CDR3 DNA reads as TGTGCCAGCAGCGCCGGGACAGGGGGCACAGATACGCAGTATTTT. Its translation: CASSAGTGGTDTQYF. Full variable domain (missing parts from reference TRBV2 and TRBJ2-3): EPEVTQTPSHQVTQMGQEVILRCVPISNHLYFYWYRQILGQKVEFLVSFYNNEISEKSEIFDDQFSVERPDGSNFTLKIRSTKLEDSAMYFCASSAGTGGTDTQYFGPGTRLTVL.

This chain connects TRBV6-5 to TRBJ1-2; 7 nucleotides match TRBD1. CDR3 length: 13 amino acids. Germline V gene sequence: CDR1 MNHEY, CDR2 SVGAGI. The V and J ends lost 5 bases and 2 bases, in that order; junction bases with no gene match: 2. This CDR3 reads CASSTTGNYGYTF. The CDR3 DNA sequence: TGTGCCAGCAGTACGACAGGGAACTATGGCTACACCTTC.

The chain couples TRBV18 to TRBJ1-2, with D perhaps TRBD1 (6 bases). The CDR3 has 14 amino acids. The V gene lost 6 bases and the J gene lost 4 bases, with 15 bases spanning the gap. The germline CDR1 and CDR2 sequences are KGHSH and LQKENI. The CDR3 region has the DNA TGTGCCAGCTCCCCAGGGGAGGGGATCTATGGCTACACCTTC. Amino acid sequence: CASSPGEGIYGYTF.